This note documents a single TCR beta chain sequence. What it binds is not known. This CDR3 has 17 amino acids. Germline V gene data show CDR1 as KGHSH and CDR2 as LQKENI. The junction had 8 bases not matched to a gene; V was cut back by 4 bases and J by 2 bases. These data originate in a study of PD-1 blockade in classical Hodgkin lymphoma. Every patient relapsed after autologous stem cell transplantation, and brentuximab vedotin exposure varied. Whole-study results and caveats: Complete responders entered with baseline diversity on par with newly diagnosed patients, the results showed. CD8+ TCR diversity did not rise significantly by C4D1, unlike CD4+.

The assay was immunoSEQ multiplex PCR, and TCRdb's table has in-frame clones only and misses some. Seen here are about 30,000 clones, more than 65% observed once, and the top ten hold 3.5% to 4%. The receptor was derived from a human donor with classical Hodgkin lymphoma. Sample: peripheral blood mononuclear cells (PBMCs), taken before the second cycle of nivolumab. This sequence joins TRBV18 and TRBJ1-5; 10 bases match TRBD1. The CDR3 here is CASSLGTGAGGNQPQHF. The CDR3 DNA reads TGTGCCAGCTCACTCGGGACAGGGGCCGGTGGCAATCAGCCCCAGCATTTT.